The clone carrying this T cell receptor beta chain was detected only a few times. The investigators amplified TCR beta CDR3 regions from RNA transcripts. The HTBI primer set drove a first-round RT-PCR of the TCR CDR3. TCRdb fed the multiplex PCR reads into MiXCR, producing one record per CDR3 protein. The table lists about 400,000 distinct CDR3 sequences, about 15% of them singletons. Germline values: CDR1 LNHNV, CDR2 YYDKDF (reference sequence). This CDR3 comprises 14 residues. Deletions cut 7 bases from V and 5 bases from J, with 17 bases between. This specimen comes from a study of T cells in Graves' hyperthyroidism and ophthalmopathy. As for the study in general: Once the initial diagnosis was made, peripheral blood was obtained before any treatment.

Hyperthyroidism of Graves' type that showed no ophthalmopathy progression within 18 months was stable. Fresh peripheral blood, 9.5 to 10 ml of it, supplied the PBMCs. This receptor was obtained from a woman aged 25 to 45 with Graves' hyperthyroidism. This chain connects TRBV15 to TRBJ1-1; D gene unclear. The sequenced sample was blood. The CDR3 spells CATKGEPRETEAFF. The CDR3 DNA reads TGTGCCACCAAGGGTGAGCCGCGAGAAACTGAAGCTTTCTTT.